The TCR beta chain under discussion was sequenced for a study of blood T cell repertoires in COVID-19. The method was immunoSEQ multiplex PCR; TCRdb's version includes in-frame clones alone and lacks a portion of them. The sample consists of 85,000 to 110,000 clones, 80% to 90% of them appearing once. The CDR3 is 13 residues long. V was trimmed by 5 bases and J by 5 bases, leaving 12 bases between them. Germline V CDR1 and CDR2: LNHNV, YYDKDF (reference sequence). This receptor was identified in a woman in her sixties with acute or convalescent COVID-19. The specimen was peripheral blood. The rearrangement links TRBV15 to TRBJ1-1; D is unclear. The CDR3: CATSPMGGTEAFF. The CDR3 DNA reads as TGTGCCACCAGCCCTATGGGAGGAACTGAAGCTTTCTTT. Using reference TRBV15 and TRBJ1-1 for the parts outside the CDR3, the full variable domain is DAMVIQNPRYQVTQFGKPVTLSCSQTLNHNVMYWYQQKSSQAPKLLFHYYDKDFNNEADTPDNFQSRRPNTSFCFLDIRSPGLGDTAMYLCATSPMGGTEAFFGQGTRLTVV.